The 24 T cell receptor beta chains presented below share a single source sample, sequenced in a study of cytomegalovirus exposure and HLA in healthy donors. PCR amplification relied on 60 Vbeta primers (plus 13 Jbeta primers). TCRdb's copy holds only in-frame clones and misses some; the assay was immunoSEQ multiplex PCR. The sample lists roughly 92,000 clones, around 81% occurring once. The sequenced material came from PBMCs. These receptors were collected from a woman between 65 and 79 years old in good health and CMV-seropositive.

J is TRBJ2-7 and V is TRBV29-1; the D gene is possibly TRBD2 (5 bases). The CDR3 runs 14 residues. CDR1 and CDR2 from the germline V gene are SQVTM and ANQGSEA. The V gene lost 8 bases and the J gene lost 2 bases, with 19 bases spanning the gap. CDR3 protein: CSFVRAGPPYEQYF. The CDR3 DNA is TGCAGCTTCGTGAGGGCGGGCCCCCCCTACGAGCAGTACTTC.

V gene TRBV29-1 combines with J gene TRBJ1-2, with 9 positions matching TRBD1. The CDR3 contains 17 residues. The germline V gene has CDR1 SQVTM and CDR2 ANQGSEA. J lost 4 bases, V lost 2 bases, and 14 bases had no gene match. CDR3 DNA: TGCAGCGTTGAAAAGGACAGGGGCGACAAAGGGTTCTATGGCTACACCTTC. The encoded protein is CSVEKDRGDKGFYGYTF.

The chain combines TRBV4-1 with TRBJ1-4; 7 bases agree with TRBD1. J gave up 8 bases and V 5 bases, and 14 bases lay outside the gene matches. From germline, CDR1 is MGHRA and CDR2 YSYEKL. There are 16 residues in the CDR3. This CDR3 is CASSALTGEDGEKLFF. DNA of the CDR3: TGCGCCAGCAGCGCCCTTACAGGGGAAGATGGCGAAAAACTGTTTTTT.

The rearrangement uses TRBV7-3 and TRBJ2-1, with 7 nucleotides matching TRBD1. The CDR3 is made up of 15 amino acids. In germline, CDR1 is SGHTA, CDR2 FQGTGA. The V gene end was trimmed by 5 bases and the J gene end by 10 bases; junction bases not matched to a gene: 14. The CDR3 bases are TGTGCCAGCAGCCCCAGACAGGGCCCTAGAGGGGAGCAGTTCTTC. It specifies CASSPRQGPRGEQFF.

The chain has TRBV5-1 and TRBJ2-1; TRBD2 matches 7 bases. The V segment lost 4 bases and the J segment 5 bases; nucleotides outside the gene matches: 12. The CDR3 sequence is 16 residues long. Germline V lookup: CDR1 SGHRS, CDR2 YFSETQ. The DNA for the CDR3 is TGCGCCAGCAGCCCTCGGGGAGCGGGAAGTGACAATGAGCAGTTCTTC. Its translation: CASSPRGAGSDNEQFF.

The chain carries TRBV19 and TRBJ2-7, with TRBD1 identical over 7 bases. Germline trimming cut 6 bases from V and 1 base from J; bases unmatched to any gene: 6. This CDR3 has 14 amino acids. Germline assignment: CDR1 LNHDA and CDR2 SQIVND (reference sequence). The CDR3 coding sequence is TGTGCCAGTAGCGTACAGGGACAGTCCTACGAGCAGTACTTC. Protein sequence: CASSVQGQSYEQYF.

V gene TRBV30 combines with J gene TRBJ1-2; TRBD1 is a possible D gene (5 bases). Per the germline V gene, CDR1 is GTSNPN and CDR2 is SVGIG (reference sequence). The CDR3 has 15 amino acids. Trimming stripped 4 bases from V and 4 bases from J, with 19 bases between. In DNA, the CDR3 is TGTGCCTGGACCGTCCGGGGGTTCAGCAGCTATGGCTACACCTTC. This sequence encodes CAWTVRGFSSYGYTF.

CDR3 amino acids: CSVTGTSVDEQYF. The DNA for the CDR3 is TGCAGCGTTACCGGGACTAGCGTCGACGAGCAGTACTTC. The chain carries TRBV29-1 and TRBJ2-7; 10 nucleotides line up with TRBD2. CDR1 and CDR2 (germline): SQVTM, ANQGSEA. The CDR3 consists of 13 residues. J gave up 5 bases and V 5 bases, and 6 bases lay outside the gene matches.

The rearrangement links TRBV14 to TRBJ2-3, with D maybe TRBD1 (5 bases). This CDR3 has 17 residues. Trimming removed 4 bases from V and 0 bases from J, with 17 bases in between. Germline V gene lookup returns CDR1 SGHDN and CDR2 FVKESK. CDR3 region: CASSPLGARPSTDTQYF. CDR3 sequence (DNA): TGTGCCAGCAGCCCCCTAGGGGCGCGGCCAAGCACAGATACGCAGTATTTT.

V gene TRBV2 combines with J gene TRBJ1-1; a weak D match, TRBD1 (5 bases). The CDR3 extends over 13 amino acids. V lost 5 bases, J lost 1 base, and 8 bases lay in between. CDR1 and CDR2 from the germline V gene are SNHLY and FYNNEI. CDR3 DNA: TGTGCCAGCAGTCAAAGGGGGAACACTGAAGCTTTCTTT. It yields the protein CASSQRGNTEAFF.

The chain joins TRBV7-8 to TRBJ1-3; D is perhaps TRBD1 (5 bases). Germline CDR1 and CDR2: SGHVS and FQNEAQ. Trimming removed 5 bases from V and 0 bases from J, with 11 bases in between. The length of the CDR3 is 15 residues. DNA of the CDR3: TGTGCCAGCAGCAGGGGTTGGGGCTCTGGAAACACCATATATTTT. As protein: CASSRGWGSGNTIYF.

The chain employs TRBV15 and TRBJ1-1; unclear D gene. Per the germline V gene, CDR1 is LNHNV and CDR2 is YYDKDF (reference sequence). The V and J ends lost 5 bases and 4 bases respectively, with 17 bases between them. The CDR3 consists of 15 residues. CDR3 in amino acids: CATSPRPAEGTEAFF. The DNA of the CDR3 is TGTGCCACCAGCCCACGACCGGCGGAGGGCACTGAAGCTTTCTTT.

The chain has TRBV6-5 and TRBJ2-7, with D possibly being TRBD2 (6 bases). Germline V gene lookup returns CDR1 MNHEY and CDR2 SVGAGI. There are 14 residues in the CDR3. V lost 7 bases to trimming and J lost 9 bases, with 22 bases between them. The CDR3 DNA is TGTGCCAGCACCCCCATACAAGTCGGGACTGGGCAGTACTTC. This sequence encodes CASTPIQVGTGQYF.

This chain connects TRBV19 to TRBJ1-2; a weak D match, TRBD1 (6 bases). The length of the CDR3 is 13 residues. The ends were cut back, 7 bases at V and 6 bases at J, with 15 bases in the middle. From germline, CDR1 is LNHDA and CDR2 SQIVND (reference sequence). The chain's CDR3 is CASNREQGDGYTF. As DNA, the CDR3 is TGTGCCAGTAATAGGGAACAGGGAGATGGCTACACCTTC.

The V and J genes are TRBV28 and TRBJ2-2, with TRBD2 matching over 7 bases. The V and J ends lost 1 base and 8 bases, in that order; junction bases with no gene match: 4. This CDR3 has 14 amino acids. In germline, CDR1 is MDHEN, CDR2 SYDVKM. Here the CDR3 reads CASSLSGGTGELFF. The CDR3 nucleotides read TGTGCCAGCAGTTTATCCGGGGGGACGGGGGAGCTGTTTTTT.

This clone was counted between two and nine times. The chain carries TRBV19 and TRBJ1-2; D is uncertain. CDR1 and CDR2 (germline): LNHDA, SQIVND (reference sequence). The CDR3 runs 13 residues. V was cut by 3 bases and J by 6 bases, with 11 bases left in between. The CDR3 region is CASSIRSGDGYTF. The CDR3 DNA is TGTGCCAGTAGTATTCGGTCCGGGGATGGCTACACCTTC.

The V gene is TRBV4-1, the J gene TRBJ2-1, with D possibly TRBD1 on 5 matching bases. With 1 base removed from V and 8 bases from J, the gap between germline ends came to 15 bases. Germline CDR1 reads MGHRA; CDR2 reads YSYEKL. The CDR3 is 15 residues long. The CDR3, as DNA: TGCGCCAGCAGCCAAGCTGGGGCAGTGGGGCATGAGCAGTTCTTC. Protein: CASSQAGAVGHEQFF.

This chain joins TRBV4-2 and TRBJ1-4; TRBD1 is a possible D gene (5 bases). The V end lost 1 base, the J end lost 3 bases, and 12 bases lay between the germline ends. The germline CDR1 and CDR2 sequences are LGHNA and YNFKEQ. This CDR3 contains 16 residues. The CDR3 here is CASSQVGVQANEKLFF. CDR3 bases: TGTGCCAGCAGCCAAGTAGGGGTCCAAGCTAATGAAAAACTGTTTTTT.

This chain links TRBV30 with TRBJ2-7; a weak D match, TRBD2 (6 bases). Germline CDR1 is GTSNPN and CDR2 is SVGIG (reference sequence). Trimming shortened V by 5 bases and J by 7 bases, and 15 bases separated the two germline ends. This CDR3 comprises 12 residues. The CDR3, as DNA: TGTGCCTGGGGCGGGGCAGGGAAAGAGCAGTACTTC. It encodes CAWGGAGKEQYF.

The chain is built from TRBV7-2 and TRBJ1-1; D not resolved. This CDR3 contains 13 residues. Germline CDR1 SGHTA, CDR2 FQGNSA. Trimming cost V 8 bases and J 0 bases, with 10 bases left between them. CDR3 nucleotide sequence: TGTGCCAGCTGTGCACAGCTGAACACTGAAGCTTTCTTT. Protein product: CASCAQLNTEAFF.

The gene calls are TRBV23-1 and TRBJ2-5; 7 nucleotides match TRBD2. TRBV23-1 is an ORF; its function is uncertain. J gave up 3 bases and V 4 bases, and 8 bases lay outside the gene matches. The CDR3 totals 15 residues. CDR3 loop: CASSPPGGKKETQYF. The CDR3 DNA follows: TGCGCCAGCAGTCCCCCGGGGGGTAAGAAAGAGACCCAGTACTTC.

The genes are TRBV6-5 and TRBJ1-5; 7 bases line up with TRBD1. With 0 bases clipped from V and 7 bases from J, the junction kept 6 bases outside the gene matches. The CDR3 loop spans 15 amino acids. The germline gives CDR1 MNHEY, CDR2 SVGAGI. The CDR3 sequence is CASSYSRDSRQPQHF. The CDR3 bases are TGTGCCAGCAGTTACTCCCGGGACAGCCGACAGCCCCAGCATTTT.

The chain couples TRBV30 to TRBJ2-1; 10 bases are shared with TRBD2. CDR3 length: 15 amino acids. Trimming removed 1 base from V and 9 bases from J; junction bases left unmatched: 9. The germline V gene encodes CDR1 GTSNPN and CDR2 SVGIG (reference sequence). The CDR3 sequence is CAWSERAGGPSEQFF. CDR3 nucleotide sequence: TGTGCCTGGAGTGAAAGAGCGGGAGGGCCCAGTGAGCAGTTCTTC.

The V and J genes are TRBV6-5 and TRBJ2-1; weak D call: TRBD2 (6 bases). V shed 3 bases and J shed 10 bases, with 13 bases lying between them. CDR1 is MNHEY, CDR2 SVGAGI, per germline. CDR3 length: 13 residues. The CDR3 DNA sequence: TGTGCCAGCAGTTATTTCGGGGGAGAAGAGCAGTTCTTC. As protein: CASSYFGGEEQFF.